The entry below gives a single TCR beta chain sequence along with its context. The CDR3 consists of 11 residues. The germline V gene has CDR1 SGHDT and CDR2 YYEEEE. Trimming shortened V by 0 bases and J by 12 bases, and 9 bases separated the two germline ends. Some clones are missing from TCRdb's copy, which holds only in-frame ones; the method was immunoSEQ multiplex PCR. The sample lists 90,000 to 150,000 clones, roughly 80% occurring once. The record originates from a study of blood T cell repertoires in COVID-19. V and J are TRBV5-6 and TRBJ1-2; D not certain. This TCR derives from a human donor in a cohort sampled during active COVID-19. Sequencing used peripheral blood. This chain's CDR3 is CASSLGQRNTF. The CDR3 DNA reads TGTGCCAGCAGCTTGGGGCAGCGCAACACCTTC. Together with reference TRBV5-6 and TRBJ1-2, the CDR3 gives the full variable domain: DAGVTQSPTHLIKTRGQQVTLRCSPKSGHDTVSWYQQALGQGPQFIFQYYEEEERQRGNFPDRFSGHQFPNYSSELNVNALLLGDSALYLCASSLGQRNTFGSGTRLTVV.